This TCR beta chain was recovered during a study of somatic mutations in cytotoxic T cells in rheumatoid arthritis. Study-level information: Flow sorting yielded some V beta antibody-stained T-cell populations at nearly 100% purity, among them V beta1+ cells sequenced for TCRB. General study points: Measured CD8+ T-cell clonality, a value compared between rheumatoid arthritis patients and age-matched healthy controls, did not differ significantly. Unknown were the antigen targets of the expanded CD8+ clones.

Here immunoSEQ multiplex PCR was the method, and the copy in TCRdb shows in-frame clones only, minus some. The profile shows some 11,000 clones, roughly 70% of them singletons. Comments on this clone: What it binds is unknown.

The ends were cut back, 0 bases at V and 0 bases at J, with 7 bases in the middle. The CDR3 consists of 15 residues. Germline V gene sequence: CDR1 SGDLS, CDR2 YYNGEE. The chain links TRBV9 to TRBJ2-4, with D hard to call. The receptor comes from an adult with rheumatoid arthritis. The sequencing sample was made of CD8+ T cells sorted from blood. The CDR3 reads CASSVGGLAKNIQYF. The CDR3 DNA reads as TGTGCCAGCAGCGTAGGCGGTTTAGCCAAAAACATTCAGTACTTC.